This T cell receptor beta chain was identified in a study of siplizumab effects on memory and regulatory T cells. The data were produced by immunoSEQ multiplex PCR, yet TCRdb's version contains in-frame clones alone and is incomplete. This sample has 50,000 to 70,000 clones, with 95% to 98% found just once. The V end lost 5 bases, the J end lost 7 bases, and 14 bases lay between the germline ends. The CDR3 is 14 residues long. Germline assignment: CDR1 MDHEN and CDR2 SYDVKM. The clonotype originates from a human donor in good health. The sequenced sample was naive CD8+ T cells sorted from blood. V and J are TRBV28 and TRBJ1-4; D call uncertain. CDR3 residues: CASSPPDGGEKLFF. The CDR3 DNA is TGTGCCAGCAGTCCCCCGGACGGTGGTGAAAAACTGTTTTTT.